These 9 T cell receptor beta chains came from one sample sequenced in a study of beta chain features in type 1 diabetes. Regarding the study as a whole: Among all four CD4+ subsets, Type 1 diabetes patients had TCRB CDR3s that were moderately but significantly shorter.

Antigen specificity for these receptors is unknown. Reverse transcribing all isolated RNA meant expressed TCRB transcripts were sequenced. Here immunoSEQ multiplex PCR was the method, and the copy in TCRdb shows in-frame clones only, minus some. The sample has a few hundred thousand clones; around 21% are singletons. Sequencing was done on a sample of naive CD4+ T cells from blood. Every receptor here comes from a woman aged 40-49 years with type 1 diabetes.

The CDR3 is CASSLDGLANTGELFF. The CDR3 nucleotides read TGTGCCAGCAGCTTGGATGGCCTCGCGAACACCGGGGAGCTGTTTTTT. V and J are TRBV5-4 and TRBJ2-2; no definite D call. The V gene lost 0 bases and the J gene lost 0 bases, with 9 bases spanning the gap. CDR3 size: 16 residues. In germline, CDR1 is SGHNT, CDR2 YYREEE (reference sequence). The whole variable domain, filled in from reference TRBV5-4 and TRBJ2-2, reads ETGVTQSPTHLIKTRGQQVTLRCSSQSGHNTVSWYQQALGQGPQFIFQYYREEENGRGNFPPRFSGLQFPNYSSELNVNALELDDSALYLCASSLDGLANTGELFFGEGSRLTVL.

This chain links TRBV28 with TRBJ2-3; D might be TRBD1 (6 bases). This CDR3 is 15 amino acids long. Looked up from germline, CDR1 is MDHEN and CDR2 is SYDVKM. V lost 3 bases and J lost 8, with 18 bases in between. The CDR3 bases are TGTGCCAGCAGTTTGGGGGCACAGGGCCATAGTACGCAGTATTTT. Translating gives CASSLGAQGHSTQYF.

This clone was observed a few times. The V call is TRBV4-1, the J call TRBJ2-5; perhaps TRBD1 as D (6 bases). Trimming stripped 0 bases from V and 4 bases from J, with 9 bases between. The CDR3 has 14 residues. The germline gives CDR1 MGHRA, CDR2 YSYEKL. CDR3 DNA: TGCGCCAGCAGCCAAGATGGGACACGAGAGACCCAGTACTTC. Translated, it gives CASSQDGTRETQYF.

The gene calls are TRBV10-3 and TRBJ2-7, with TRBD1 identical over 10 bases. Germline assignment: CDR1 ENHRY and CDR2 SYGVKD. Trimming cost V 6 bases and J 5 bases; bases outside gene matches: 1. This CDR3 is 12 amino acids long. In DNA, the CDR3 is TGTGCCATCAGGGGGACAGGGGACGAGCAGTACTTC. Translation: CAIRGTGDEQYF.

The genes are TRBV4-2 and TRBJ2-1, with TRBD2 matching over 9 bases. Unmatched junction bases numbered 6, after V lost 1 base and J lost 5 bases. CDR3 length: 16 amino acids. Germline V gene sequence: CDR1 LGHNA, CDR2 YNFKEQ. The CDR3 coding sequence is TGTGCCAGCAGCCAAGGGGCGGGGGGGCAGAACAATGAGCAGTTCTTC. Protein product: CASSQGAGGQNNEQFF.

The chain combines TRBV9 with TRBJ2-3; TRBD2 might be the D (6 bases). The CDR3 runs 15 residues. Germline CDR1 SGDLS, CDR2 YYNGEE. V shed 7 bases and J shed 1 base, with 16 bases lying between them. CDR3 residues: CASGGNLFRTDTQYF. In DNA, the CDR3 is TGTGCCAGCGGGGGGAACCTTTTTCGCACAGATACGCAGTATTTT.

This rearrangement joins TRBV29-1 to TRBJ2-3, with 8 bases aligning to TRBD2. The CDR3 has 14 residues. Losses at the gene ends were 6 bases for V and 2 bases for J; bases not matched to a gene: 7. CDR1 and CDR2 (germline): SQVTM, ANQGSEA. This CDR3 is CSVRGRRNTDTQYF. CDR3 sequence (DNA): TGCAGCGTCCGCGGGAGGCGTAACACAGATACGCAGTATTTT.

This clone was detected a few times. V and J are TRBV28 and TRBJ2-4, with D possibly being TRBD1 (6 bases). V dropped 8 bases and J dropped 3 bases, with 8 bases sitting between them. Germline V lookup: CDR1 MDHEN, CDR2 SYDVKM. There are 12 residues in the CDR3. The CDR3 DNA reads TGTGCCAGCGGGGGCTTCAAAAACATTCAGTACTTC. Encoded protein: CASGGFKNIQYF.

This clone has only a few counts. J is TRBJ2-1 and V is TRBV7-2; the D gene is possibly TRBD2 (5 bases). Germline CDR1 SGHTA, CDR2 FQGNSA. The CDR3 covers 13 residues. V was pared by 3 bases and J by 14 bases, with 17 bases between. The CDR3 nucleotides are TGTGCCAGCAGCTTGGCGGGCGGGCTCAGCGAGTTCTTC. It codes for CASSLAGGLSEFF. Looking up the rest from reference TRBV7-2 and TRBJ2-1 gives the full variable domain: GAGVSQSPSNKVTEKGKDVELRCDPISGHTALYWYRQSLGQGLEFLIYFQGNSAPDKSGLPSDRFSAERTGGSVSTLTIQRTQQEDSAVYLCASSLAGGLSEFFGPGTRLTVL.